This T cell receptor beta chain was retrieved from a study of technical replicates of blood from a few donors (dated by TCRdb to about 2017). The germline V gene supplies CDR1 MDHEN and CDR2 SYDVKM. The CDR3 runs 17 residues from the cysteine to the phenylalanine. The entry retains the CDR3 DNA only, 51 bases that are in frame from base 1. Unmatched junction bases come to 8, with V trimmed by 3 bases and J by 4 bases. Libraries were made using the immunoSEQ multiplex PCR assay. TCRdb took over this immuneACCESS table, retaining in-frame rearrangements with V and J assigned. Such tables are incomplete; in checked studies, under half of the missing clones stem from an unresolved V gene, and the remainder is unexplained. Counted in this sample were about 76,000 clones; roughly nine tenths of them appeared once. 0.25% of the sample lies in the top ten. This clone has a single count. Its antigen is not yet known. Qualities for individual bases were not recorded, and no much larger clone is one base off.

Sequenced material: T cells isolated from PBMCs. The source is a human donor in good health. The chain joins TRBV28 to TRBJ2-5; TRBD2 matches 13 bases in the middle. Here the CDR3 is given as CASSLVLGLAGIETQYF. The DNA sequence is as follows: TGTGCCAGCAGTTTGGTACTGGGACTAGCGGGGATAGAGACCCAGTACTTC.